This T cell receptor beta chain was profiled in a study of CD8 T cells in Susac syndrome. The wider study: There were about 6 sequenced Susac syndrome patients with active disease and under 10 in remission.

This CDR3 spans 16 amino acids. Germline V gene lookup returns CDR1 SGHAT and CDR2 FQNNGV. After removal of 1 base from V and 4 bases from J, the junction contained 7 bases not matched to a gene. A quantity of roughly 0.5 to 1 ug RNA underwent reverse transcription using random hexamers. The method of amplification for TCR beta CDR3 was immunoSEQ multiplex PCR, covering 54 Vbeta and 13 Jbeta. TCRdb redid the calling of the immunoSEQ multiplex PCR reads with MiXCR, one entry per CDR3 protein. The sample includes around 170,000 distinct CDR3 sequences, 95% seen only once; the top ten take around 0.16%.

The sequencing sample was made of CD8+ T cells from PBMCs. This sequence was found in a human donor with Susac syndrome. The V gene is TRBV11-2, the J gene TRBJ2-5; 9 bases align to TRBD1. The CDR3 DNA is TGTGCCAGCAGCTTAGGATTCACAGGGGGCAGAGAGACCCAGTACTTC. It codes for CASSLGFTGGRETQYF.